A selection of T cell receptor beta chains follows, all from one sample in a study of Ad26.COV2.S vaccination and SARS-CoV-2 variants. Assay used: immunoSEQ multiplex PCR; TCRdb lists only in-frame clones, some missing. This sample has some 390,000 clones, with about nine tenths found just once. This material consisted of peripheral blood, taken in a trial of Ad26.COV2.S vaccine versus placebo. The source is a person between 18 and 65 years old who received the Ad26.COV2.S COVID-19 vaccine or a placebo. Both conserved end residues are part of each CDR3. D genes are given only for firm matches. Clone size is shown for a subset of rows, as once, few, many or a class of expanded clone.

>-|-|TRBJ1-2|TRBV7-2
TGTGCCAGCAGCTCCGGGACCCCAGTCTATGGCTACACCTTC
CASSSGTPVYGYTF
>-|-|TRBJ2-2|TRBV6-2/TRBV6-3
TGTGCCAGCAGTTCCCGGGGTGGGGGAGTTAAAATCGCCGGGGAGCTGTTTTTT
CASSSRGGGVKIAGELFF
>-|few|TRBJ2-3|TRBV10-3
TGTGCCATCAGTCCATGGGGCGGCACAGATACGCAGTATTTT
CAISPWGGTDTQYF
>-|-|TRBJ2-2|TRBV10-2
TGCGCCAGCAGTGAGTCTGGGGGGATGGACACCGGGGAGCTGTTTTTT
CASSESGGMDTGELFF
>TRBD2|-|TRBJ2-2|TRBV5-1
TGCGCCAGCAGCCCCATCGGGGGGACCGGGGAGCTGTTTTTT
CASSPIGGTGELFF
>-|-|TRBJ2-2|TRBV6-5
TGTGCCAGCAGGCATGGGACTGGTAACACCGGGGAGCTGTTTTTT
CASRHGTGNTGELFF
>-|-|TRBJ2-4|TRBV24-1
TGTGCCACCAGTGATGCCCTAGTCACCATTCAGTACTTC
CATSDALVTIQYF
>-|-|TRBJ1-4|TRBV2
TGTGCCAGCAGCCAACAGGGATCTAATGAAAAACTGTTTTTT
CASSQQGSNEKLFF
>-|-|TRBJ2-7|TRBV5-1
TGCGCCAGCAGCTTGGTTTCCAGGGCCTACGAGCAGTACTTC
CASSLVSRAYEQYF
>TRBD2|-|TRBJ2-3|TRBV7-4
TGTGCCAGCAGCTTAGGGGTCCAGCGGGGGCCTAGCACAGATACGCAGTATTTT
CASSLGVQRGPSTDTQYF
>-|-|TRBJ2-7|TRBV2
TGTGCCAGCATAGGGTATCAAGAGCAGTACTTC
CASIGYQEQYF
>-|-|TRBJ1-1|TRBV5-1
TGCGCCAGCAGCTTGGGAATCAGCGTGAACACTGAAGCTTTCTTT
CASSLGISVNTEAFF
>-|-|TRBJ1-6|TRBV4-3
TGCGCCAGCAGCCAAGAAGCAAGACCCGCGGTTGGTTCACCCCTCCACTTT
CASSQEARPAVGSPLHF
>-|-|TRBJ1-2|TRBV7-9
TGTGCCAGCAGCTTAGTCGCGGGGATCTATGGCTACACCTTC
CASSLVAGIYGYTF
>-|-|TRBJ1-5|TRBV11-2
TGTGCCAGCAGCGCTAGTACGGGGCAAAATAGCAATCAGCCCCAGCATTTT
CASSASTGQNSNQPQHF
>-|-|TRBJ1-2|TRBV6-5
TGTGCCAGCAGTTACGCCGGGGCCGGCTATGGCTACACCTTC
CASSYAGAGYGYTF
>TRBD2|-|TRBJ2-1|TRBV6-5
TGTGCCAGCAGCCACCAGCTAGCGGGGGACGGAATTGGGGTCTTC
CASSHQLAGDGIGVF
>-|-|TRBJ1-1|TRBV29-1
TGCAGCGGTGGGGGGCTGAACACTGAAGCTTTCTTT
CSGGGLNTEAFF
>-|-|TRBJ2-2|TRBV3-1/TRBV3-2
TGTGCCAGCCGCACCGCCGGGGAGCTGTTTTTT
CASRTAGELFF
>-|-|TRBJ1-2|TRBV2
TGTGCCAGCAGTGAACACTTTCACTATGGCTACACCTTC
CASSEHFHYGYTF
>TRBD1|many|TRBJ1-2|TRBV2
TGTGCCAGCAGTGCCCGGACAGGCCCCTATGGCTACACCTTC
CASSARTGPYGYTF
>-|-|TRBJ1-1|TRBV12-3/TRBV12-4
TGTGCCAGCAGTTTTTCCATGAACACTGAAGCTTTCTTT
CASSFSMNTEAFF
>TRBD1|-|TRBJ1-2|TRBV10-3
TGTGCCATCAGCAGGACCACCGGGACAGCTGGCCCGTATGGCTACACCTTC
CAISRTTGTAGPYGYTF
>TRBD1|-|TRBJ1-1|TRBV5-1
TGCGCCAGCACGCTTGGCGGGACAGCGAACACTGAAGCTTTCTTT
CASTLGGTANTEAFF
>-|-|TRBJ2-1|TRBV5-1
TGCGCCAGCAGCTTGTTAACTGGAGGGGGGGCAGAGGGGCAGTTCTTC
CASSLLTGGGAEGQFF
>-|-|TRBJ2-2|TRBV2
TGTGCCAGCAGTGAAGACACGTTCGCGAACACCGGGGAGCTGTTTTTT
CASSEDTFANTGELFF
>-|-|TRBJ1-2|TRBV11-3
TGTGCCAGCGATTACCAGGTCTATGGCTACACCTTC
CASDYQVYGYTF
>-|-|TRBJ1-2|TRBV7-2
TGTGCCAGCAGCCAATTAACCTGGGAATATGGCTACACCTTC
CASSQLTWEYGYTF
>TRBD1|-|TRBJ1-1|TRBV18
TGTGCCAGCTCCCCTAGATCCGGGACAGGGGAGAACACTGAAGCTTTCTTT
CASSPRSGTGENTEAFF
>-|-|TRBJ1-1|TRBV5-6
TGTGCCAGCAGCTTGTCTATCACCGACACTGAAGCTTTCTTT
CASSLSITDTEAFF
>-|once|TRBJ2-1|TRBV2
TGTGCCAGCAGTCCCCGCGTATACAATGAGCAGTTCTTC
CASSPRVYNEQFF
>-|-|TRBJ2-7|TRBV6-5
TGTGCCAGCGCAGAAACCTACTACGAGCAGTACTTC
CASAETYYEQYF
>TRBD1|-|TRBJ2-3|TRBV5-4
TGTGCCAGCAGCCCCGGACAGGGGGCAACAGATACGCAGTATTTT
CASSPGQGATDTQYF
>-|-|TRBJ2-7|TRBV7-8
TGTGCCAGCAGCTCGCACGACTCCTACGAGCAGTACTTC
CASSSHDSYEQYF
>-|-|TRBJ1-5|TRBV4-1
TGCGCCAGCAGCCAAGAATGGGACATCAATCAGCCCCAGCATTTT
CASSQEWDINQPQHF
>-|-|TRBJ1-5|TRBV6-5
TGTGCCAGCAGTTACTCTTTGGGGGGTCAGCCCCAGCATTTT
CASSYSLGGQPQHF
>-|-|TRBJ1-5|TRBV19
TGTGCCAGTAGTATTGGGGGGGCAGCCCAACCCCAGCCCCAGCATTTT
CASSIGGAAQPQPQHF
>-|once|TRBJ1-2|TRBV6-2/TRBV6-3
TGTGCCAGCAGTCCAATGGGTGCCCTGGACTATGGCTACACCTTC
CASSPMGALDYGYTF
>-|-|TRBJ2-1|TRBV5-1
TGCGCCAGCAGCTGGGCAGGCAATGTAGGCAATGAGCAGTTCTTC
CASSWAGNVGNEQFF
>-|-|TRBJ1-6|TRBV19
TGTGCCAGTAAGCGGGGTCAAAATTCACCCCTCCACTTT
CASKRGQNSPLHF
>-|-|TRBJ2-5|TRBV6-1
TGTGCCAGCAGTGAAAATGCCTGGCAGGGTCGGGAGACCCAGTACTTC
CASSENAWQGRETQYF
>TRBD2|-|TRBJ2-6|TRBV10-3
TGTGCCATCAGTGCGGGGGGAAGCTCTGGGGCCAACGTCCTGACTTTC
CAISAGGSSGANVLTF
>-|-|TRBJ1-1|TRBV19
TGTGCCAGTAGTCCCCTAGTAGAAGGGGGAACTGAAGCTTTCTTT
CASSPLVEGGTEAFF
>TRBD1|-|TRBJ1-5|TRBV10-2
TGCGCCAGCAGAGCCGGGACAGGGAATCAGCCCCAGCATTTT
CASRAGTGNQPQHF
>TRBD1|-|TRBJ1-1|TRBV6-5
TGTGCCAGCACTCAGGGGGGTAGGGTGACTGAAGCTTTCTTT
CASTQGGRVTEAFF